Listed here is a single TCR beta chain. Its antigen remains unknown. This sample was included in a study of shared clonotypes between healthy human individuals. The assay used deep level. Here immunoSEQ multiplex PCR was the method, and the copy in TCRdb shows in-frame clones only, minus some. The data hold about 2.4 million clones, with 80% to 95% observed a single time. The ends lost 3 bases at V and 3 bases at J; junction bases unmatched: 6. The CDR3 length is 15 residues. In germline, CDR1 is SGHRS, CDR2 YFSETQ. General observations from the study: It was observed that around 5% of naive CD4 clonotypes were shared across a few donors. A generally larger estimated richness was seen in naive subsets than in memory subsets.

The receptor was derived from a man between 18 and 35 years old in good health. Some clones in this sample may be carry-over from other donors' samples. Sequenced material: naive CD4+ T cells from PBMCs. Subset in this sample: CD45RA+ positively selected. The chain uses TRBV5-1 and TRBJ2-5; 9 positions match TRBD1. The CDR3 sequence: CASSSSTGGKETQYF. CDR3 DNA sequence: TGCGCCAGCAGCTCCTCCACAGGGGGCAAAGAGACCCAGTACTTC.